Listed here are 29 T cell receptor beta chains from one sample, sequenced in a study of beta chain features in type 1 diabetes. What was sequenced were expressed TCRB transcripts, since all of the isolated RNA had been reverse transcribed. Assay used: immunoSEQ multiplex PCR; TCRdb lists only in-frame clones, some missing. This sample has around 250,000 clones, with less than 15% found just once. The sequenced sample was naive CD4+ T cells from blood. The receptors here all came from a woman aged 40-49 years in good health.

The CDR3: CATSSVGEADTQYF. In DNA form, the CDR3 reads TGCGCCACTTCGTCGGTAGGGGAAGCAGATACGCAGTATTTT. The J gene is TRBJ2-3, the V gene TRBV5-1; perhaps TRBD1 as D (5 bases). Germline V gives CDR1 SGHRS, CDR2 YFSETQ. V lost 9 bases, J lost 4 bases, and 18 bases lay in between. The CDR3 spans 14 residues.

There are a few counts of this clone. V gene TRBV15 combines with J gene TRBJ2-3; 10 positions match TRBD1. CDR3 length: 15 amino acids. V dropped 3 bases and J dropped 0; count of bases not matched to a gene: 0. Germline values: CDR1 LNHNV, CDR2 YYDKDF (reference sequence). DNA of the CDR3: TGTGCCACCAGCAGGGGACAGGGGAGCACAGATACGCAGTATTTT. Its translation is CATSRGQGSTDTQYF.

This clone was detected a few times. The rearrangement links TRBV6-4 to TRBJ1-2, with 9 bases matching TRBD1. Trimming removed 11 bases from V and 2 bases from J; junction bases left unmatched: 12. Germline V CDR1 and CDR2: MRHNA, SNTAGT. The CDR3 has 15 amino acids. CDR3 region: CARRGTGNDNYGYTF. The CDR3 DNA follows: TGTGCCCGTCGGGGGACAGGGAACGACAACTATGGCTACACCTTC.

The V and J genes are TRBV5-6 and TRBJ2-7; no clear D gene. Germline CDR1 reads SGHDT; CDR2 reads YYEEEE. The CDR3 consists of 12 residues. Trimming took 2 bases from V and 3 from J, leaving 6 bases between them. The DNA of the CDR3 is TGTGCCAGCAGCTTAACTCTCTACGAGCAGTACTTC. This gives the protein CASSLTLYEQYF.

The chain has TRBV7-6 and TRBJ1-2; D might be TRBD1 (6 bases). The length of the CDR3 is 17 residues. Germline V gives CDR1 SGHVS, CDR2 FNYEAQ. V was pared by 2 bases and J by 0 bases, with 16 bases between. CDR3 in amino acids: CASSLSGAKGTNYGYTF. The CDR3, as DNA: TGTGCCAGCAGCTTATCAGGGGCGAAAGGGACTAACTATGGCTACACCTTC.

The chain recombines TRBV7-2 with TRBJ1-2; 8 nucleotides line up with TRBD1. V shed 0 bases, J shed 8 bases, and the junction held 8 bases outside the gene matches. Germline V gene lookup returns CDR1 SGHTA and CDR2 FQGNSA. This CDR3 has 15 residues. The CDR3 spells CASSLAPDRAGGYTF. DNA of the CDR3: TGTGCCAGCAGCTTAGCCCCGGACAGGGCGGGGGGCTACACCTTC.

There are a few counts of this clone. V usage is TRBV7-9 and J usage is TRBJ2-3; the D gene is possibly TRBD2 (5 bases). V was clipped by 5 bases and J by 4 bases, with 13 bases between them. This CDR3 is 14 amino acids long. From germline, CDR1 is SEHNR and CDR2 FQNEAQ (reference sequence). CDR3 DNA sequence: TGTGCCAGCAGCCCAGTTGGAGGCCCAGATACGCAGTATTTT. It translates to CASSPVGGPDTQYF.

This clone showed up just a few times. Written as DNA, the CDR3 is TGTGCCAGCAACCCAGGGGAGACCCATTACTACGAGCAGTACTTC. It is translated as CASNPGETHYYEQYF. The V and J genes are TRBV21-1 and TRBJ2-7; TRBD1, the table's D call, lacks a check against the DNA. TRBV21-1 is flagged as a pseudogene. The CDR3 covers 15 residues.

This clone was detected only a few times. The chain couples TRBV7-9 to TRBJ2-1, with 10 bases fitting TRBD2. CDR3 length: 18 amino acids. Unmatched junction bases numbered 12, after V lost 5 bases and J lost 2 bases. The germline gives CDR1 SEHNR, CDR2 FQNEAQ (reference sequence). The CDR3 region has the DNA TGTGCCAGCAGCCCCATCCCCGGGACTAGCGCTACCTACAATGAGCAGTTCTTC. It encodes CASSPIPGTSATYNEQFF.

This clone was detected only a few times. The J gene is TRBJ2-3, the V gene TRBV5-1, with D perhaps TRBD1 (5 bases). In germline, CDR1 is SGHRS, CDR2 YFSETQ. This CDR3 contains 15 residues. Trimming took off 4 bases at V and 0 bases at J, with 12 bases between the two ends. The CDR3 reads CASSPGHLSTDTQYF. The CDR3 nucleotides read TGCGCCAGCAGCCCCGGACATCTGAGCACAGATACGCAGTATTTT.

This clone was seen a few times. The V call is TRBV7-9, the J call TRBJ2-5; 8 bases match TRBD1. Germline assignment: CDR1 SEHNR and CDR2 FQNEAQ (reference sequence). The CDR3 runs to 15 residues. The V and J ends lost 1 base and 2 bases, in that order; junction bases with no gene match: 3. CDR3 sequence: CASSLDRGSQETQYF. The CDR3 nucleotides are TGTGCCAGCAGCTTAGACAGGGGGAGTCAAGAGACCCAGTACTTC. The full variable domain, with the rest looked up from reference TRBV7-9 and TRBJ2-5, is DTGVSQNPRHKITKRGQNVTFRCDPISEHNRLYWYRQTLGQGPEFLTYFQNEAQLEKSRLLSDRFSAERPKGSFSTLEIQRTEQGDSAMYLCASSLDRGSQETQYFGPGTRLLVL.

This clone was seen only a few times. This sequence joins TRBV1 and TRBJ1-5; the D call in the table, TRBD1, was not verified against the DNA. TRBV1 is noted as a pseudogene. This CDR3 is 15 amino acids long. The CDR3 protein is CTSSQIRERNQPQHF. The CDR3 region has the DNA TGCACCAGCAGCCAAATCAGGGAACGCAATCAGCCCCAGCATTTT.

V and J are TRBV6-6 and TRBJ2-7; no firm D call. In germline, CDR1 is MNHNY, CDR2 SVGAGI (reference sequence). V lost 5 bases and J 2 bases, leaving 10 bases between the germline ends. The CDR3 consists of 13 residues. The CDR3 sequence: CASSQTLAYEQYF. The CDR3 DNA sequence: TGTGCCAGCAGTCAGACTTTAGCCTACGAGCAGTACTTC.

This clone has more than one count but fewer than ten. At the DNA level, this CDR3 is encoded by other sequences in the same sample as well. The chain joins TRBV20-1 to TRBJ2-5, with no clear D. Germline lookup yields CDR1 DFQATT and CDR2 SNEGSKA (reference sequence). CDR3 size: 10 residues. The V and J ends lost 2 bases and 4 bases respectively, with 2 bases between them. The CDR3 DNA follows: TGCAGTGCTAGACGAGAGACCCAGTACTTC. Residues: CSARRETQYF.

This clone was counted between two and nine times. This chain joins TRBV19 and TRBJ2-7, with 11 bases lining up with TRBD1. This CDR3 has 15 amino acids. Germline lookup yields CDR1 LNHDA and CDR2 SQIVND (reference sequence). J was trimmed by 3 bases and V by 6 bases; bases with no gene match: 7. CDR3 residues: CASSPAGTGGYEQYF. Here the CDR3 DNA reads TGTGCCAGTAGCCCCGCCGGGACAGGGGGCTACGAGCAGTACTTC.

Only a few counts were recorded for this clone. This chain joins TRBV18 and TRBJ2-5; 10 bases line up with TRBD2. The trim removed 3 bases at V and 2 bases at J, leaving 9 bases unmatched. CDR1 and CDR2 (germline): KGHSH, LQKENI. This CDR3 is 17 amino acids long. Here the CDR3 reads CASSPSRLAGVQETQYF. In DNA, the CDR3 is TGTGCCAGCTCACCTTCCAGACTAGCGGGTGTTCAAGAGACCCAGTACTTC. Complete variable domain (other parts from reference TRBV18 and TRBJ2-5): NAGVMQNPRHLVRRRGQEARLRCSPMKGHSHVYWYRQLPEEGLKFMVYLQKENIIDESGMPKERFSAEFPKEGPSILRIQQVVRGDSAAYFCASSPSRLAGVQETQYFGPGTRLLVL.

The chain links TRBV18 to TRBJ2-5; 9 bases are shared with TRBD2. V shed 4 bases and J 3 bases; nucleotides not matched to a gene: 6. The CDR3 is 15 amino acids. Germline V gene lookup returns CDR1 KGHSH and CDR2 LQKENI. The DNA for the CDR3 is TGTGCCAGCTCACTCTTGACTAGCGGAAAAGAGACCCAGTACTTC. This gives the protein CASSLLTSGKETQYF.

The genes are TRBV6-6 and TRBJ2-1; 14 bases line up with TRBD2. There are 15 residues in the CDR3. V trimming: 7 bases; J trimming: 4 bases; junction bases outside the gene matches: 3. CDR1 is MNHNY, CDR2 SVGAGI, per germline (reference sequence). The CDR3 DNA follows: TGTGCCAGCACTGGACTAGCGGGGGGATACAATGAGCAGTTCTTC. Amino acid sequence: CASTGLAGGYNEQFF.

A few counts support this clone. The CDR3 coding sequence is TGTGCCAGCAGCCCCCCAGAGGGCAGGGGGCGATGGGATGAAAAACTGTTTTTT. Its translation is CASSPPEGRGRWDEKLFF. The V and J genes are TRBV7-8 and TRBJ1-4, with TRBD1 identical over 8 bases. CDR1 and CDR2 (germline): SGHVS, FQNEAQ. CDR3 length: 18 residues. Trimming removed 5 bases from V and 6 bases from J; junction bases left unmatched: 17.

The CDR3 here is CATSRDLTSYEQYF. The DNA of the CDR3 is TGTGCCACCAGCAGAGATCTGACTAGTTACGAGCAGTACTTC. The V gene is TRBV15, the J gene TRBJ2-7; D may be TRBD2 (6 bases). In germline, CDR1 is LNHNV, CDR2 YYDKDF (reference sequence). Trimming removed 0 bases from V and 4 bases from J, with 10 bases in between. The CDR3 sequence is 14 residues long.

The chain carries TRBV6-6 and TRBJ1-5; tentatively, D is TRBD1 (5 bases). The CDR3 runs 11 residues. V lost 6 bases and J 9 bases, leaving 9 bases between the germline ends. From germline, CDR1 is MNHNY and CDR2 SVGAGI (reference sequence). The CDR3 protein is CASSGGGPQHF. CDR3 in DNA: TGTGCCAGCAGCGGGGGTGGGCCCCAGCATTTT.

This clone was detected only once. The CDR3 spells CASSLGTVKETQYF. The CDR3 DNA is TGTGCCAGCAGTCTCGGGACAGTGAAAGAGACCCAGTACTTC. The chain carries TRBV6-6 and TRBJ2-5; TRBD1 matches 7 bases. Germline V gives CDR1 MNHNY, CDR2 SVGAGI (reference sequence). The CDR3 contains 14 residues. The junction had 6 bases not matched to a gene; V was cut back by 5 bases and J by 3 bases.

V and J are TRBV27 and TRBJ2-5; 12 bases match TRBD2. CDR1 MNHEY and CDR2 SMNVEV come from the germline V gene (reference sequence). J was trimmed by 5 bases and V by 7 bases; bases with no gene match: 11. CDR3 size: 16 residues. The CDR3 nucleotides read TGTGCCAGCACCTCTAGCGGGGGGGCGGGCGAGGAGACCCAGTACTTC. This sequence encodes CASTSSGGAGEETQYF.

There are many counts of this clone. This chain connects TRBV7-9 to TRBJ2-5; 7 bases map to TRBD1. V shed 5 bases and J 4 bases; nucleotides not matched to a gene: 1. Germline loops: CDR1 SEHNR, CDR2 FQNEAQ (reference sequence). CDR3 length: 12 residues. CDR3 sequence reads: CASSAGGETQYF. The DNA for the CDR3 is TGTGCCAGCAGCGCAGGGGGAGAGACCCAGTACTTC.

The chain combines TRBV11-2 with TRBJ2-7; D is possibly TRBD1 (5 bases). Germline CDR1 is SGHAT and CDR2 is FQNNGV. The V end was cut by 4 bases, the J end by 5 bases, with 15 bases between. The CDR3 runs 14 residues. This CDR3 reads CASSSGQGKNEQYF. In DNA form, the CDR3 reads TGTGCCAGCAGCTCTGGGCAGGGTAAGAACGAGCAGTACTTC. Complete variable domain (other parts from reference TRBV11-2 and TRBJ2-7): EAGVAQSPRYKIIEKRQSVAFWCNPISGHATLYWYQQILGQGPKLLIQFQNNGVVDDSQLPKDRFSAERLKGVDSTLKIQPAKLEDSAVYLCASSSGQGKNEQYFGPGTRLTVT.

V usage is TRBV27 and J usage is TRBJ2-5; a possible D gene is TRBD1 (6 bases). V was clipped by 5 bases and J by 1 base, with 17 bases between them. There are 16 residues in the CDR3. Germline lookup yields CDR1 MNHEY and CDR2 SMNVEV (reference sequence). The CDR3 nucleotides read TGTGCCAGCAGTACTACAGGGACCCGATCCCAAGAGACCCAGTACTTC. Translating it yields CASSTTGTRSQETQYF.

The genes are TRBV7-2 and TRBJ2-3, with TRBD2 identical over 9 bases. Germline V gene sequence: CDR1 SGHTA, CDR2 FQGNSA. Germline trimming cut 2 bases from V and 3 bases from J; bases unmatched to any gene: 9. The CDR3 covers 17 residues. The CDR3 DNA reads TGTGCCAGCAGCTTACCCCCGCGGGGGGGTAATACAGATACGCAGTATTTT. Protein sequence: CASSLPPRGGNTDTQYF.

The chain joins TRBV12-5 to TRBJ1-4; D unclear. V was pared by 6 bases and J by 7 bases, with 3 bases between. This CDR3 is built from 10 residues. Germline V gene data show CDR1 as LGHNT and CDR2 as FRNRAP. CDR3 amino acids: CASGREKLFF. The CDR3 DNA sequence: TGTGCTAGTGGCCGTGAAAAACTGTTTTTT.

This clone was observed a handful of times. This chain's CDR3 is CASSRGGGANTDTQYF. The CDR3 DNA reads as TGCGCCAGCTCCCGCGGAGGCGGGGCAAACACAGATACGCAGTATTTT. V usage is TRBV5-1 and J usage is TRBJ2-3, with a tentative D call TRBD2 (6 bases). The CDR3 runs 16 residues. Germline CDR1 is SGHRS and CDR2 is YFSETQ. V lost 7 bases, J lost 2 bases, and 20 bases lay in between.